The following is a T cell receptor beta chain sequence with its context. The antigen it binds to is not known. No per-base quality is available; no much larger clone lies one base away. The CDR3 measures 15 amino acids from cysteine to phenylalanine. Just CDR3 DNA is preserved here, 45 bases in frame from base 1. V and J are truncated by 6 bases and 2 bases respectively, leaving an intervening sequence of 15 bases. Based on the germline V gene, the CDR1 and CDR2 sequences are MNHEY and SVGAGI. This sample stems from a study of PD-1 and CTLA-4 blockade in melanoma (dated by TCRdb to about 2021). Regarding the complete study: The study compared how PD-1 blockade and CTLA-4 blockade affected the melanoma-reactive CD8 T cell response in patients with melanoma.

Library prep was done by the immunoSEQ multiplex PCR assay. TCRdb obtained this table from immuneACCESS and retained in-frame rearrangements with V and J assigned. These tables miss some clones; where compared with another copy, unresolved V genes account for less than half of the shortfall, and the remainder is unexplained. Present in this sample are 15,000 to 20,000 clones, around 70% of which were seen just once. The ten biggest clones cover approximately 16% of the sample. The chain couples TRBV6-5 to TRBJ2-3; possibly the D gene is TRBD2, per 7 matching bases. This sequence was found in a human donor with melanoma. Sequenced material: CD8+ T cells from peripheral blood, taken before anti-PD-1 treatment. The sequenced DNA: TGTGCCAGCAGGGAGGGGGGAGGGTACACAGATACGCAGTATTTT. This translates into CASREGGGYTDTQYF.